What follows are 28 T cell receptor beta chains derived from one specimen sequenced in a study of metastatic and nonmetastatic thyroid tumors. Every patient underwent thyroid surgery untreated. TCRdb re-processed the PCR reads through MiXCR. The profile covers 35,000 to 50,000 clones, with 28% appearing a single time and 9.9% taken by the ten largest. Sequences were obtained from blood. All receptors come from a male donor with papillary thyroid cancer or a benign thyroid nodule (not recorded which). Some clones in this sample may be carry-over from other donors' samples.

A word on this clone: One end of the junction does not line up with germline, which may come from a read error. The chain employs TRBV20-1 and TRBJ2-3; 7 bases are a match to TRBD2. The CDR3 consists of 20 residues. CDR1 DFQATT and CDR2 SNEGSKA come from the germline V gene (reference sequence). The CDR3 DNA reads TGCAGTACTAGGAGGGGAGATGGGGTTAGCGGGCCTACTAGCACAGATACGCAGTATTTT. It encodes CSTRRGDGVSGPTSTDTQYF.

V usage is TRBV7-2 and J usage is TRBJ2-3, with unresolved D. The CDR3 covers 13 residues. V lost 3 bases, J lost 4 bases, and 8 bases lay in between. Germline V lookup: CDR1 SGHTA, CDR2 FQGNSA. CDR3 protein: CASSLGFADTQYF. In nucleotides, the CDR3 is TGTGCCAGCAGCTTGGGATTTGCAGATACGCAGTATTTT.

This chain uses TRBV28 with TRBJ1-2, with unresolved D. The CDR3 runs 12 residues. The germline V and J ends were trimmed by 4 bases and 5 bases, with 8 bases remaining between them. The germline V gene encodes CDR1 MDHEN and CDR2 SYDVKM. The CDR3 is CASSSRGYGYTF. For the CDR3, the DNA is TGTGCCAGCAGTTCTCGCGGGTATGGCTACACCTTC.

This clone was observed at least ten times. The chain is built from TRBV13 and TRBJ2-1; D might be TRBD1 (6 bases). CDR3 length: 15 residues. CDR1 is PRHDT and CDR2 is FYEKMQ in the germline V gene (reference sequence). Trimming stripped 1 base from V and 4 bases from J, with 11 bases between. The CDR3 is CASSLEGVPYNEQFF. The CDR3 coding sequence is TGTGCCAGCAGCTTAGAGGGGGTACCTTACAATGAGCAGTTCTTC.

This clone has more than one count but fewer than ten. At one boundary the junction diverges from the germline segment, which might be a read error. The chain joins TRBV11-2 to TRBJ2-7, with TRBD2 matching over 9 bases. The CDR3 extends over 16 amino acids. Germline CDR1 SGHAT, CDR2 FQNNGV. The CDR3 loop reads CASSATSGPNSYEQNF. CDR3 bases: TGTGCCAGCAGCGCAACTAGCGGGCCGAACTCCTACGAGCAGAACTTC.

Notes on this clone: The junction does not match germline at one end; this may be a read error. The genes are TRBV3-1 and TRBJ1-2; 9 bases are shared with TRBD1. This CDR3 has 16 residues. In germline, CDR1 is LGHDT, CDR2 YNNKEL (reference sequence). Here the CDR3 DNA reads TGTGCGAGCAGCCCTAACGCACAGGGGGCGACAGGTGGCTACACCTTC. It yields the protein CASSPNAQGATGGYTF. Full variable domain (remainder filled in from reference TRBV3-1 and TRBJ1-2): DTAVSQTPKYLVTQMGNDKSIKCEQNLGHDTMYWYKQDSKKFLKIMFSYNNKELIINETVPNRFSPKSPDKAHLNLHINSLELGDSAVYFCASSPNAQGATGGYTFGSGTRLTVV.

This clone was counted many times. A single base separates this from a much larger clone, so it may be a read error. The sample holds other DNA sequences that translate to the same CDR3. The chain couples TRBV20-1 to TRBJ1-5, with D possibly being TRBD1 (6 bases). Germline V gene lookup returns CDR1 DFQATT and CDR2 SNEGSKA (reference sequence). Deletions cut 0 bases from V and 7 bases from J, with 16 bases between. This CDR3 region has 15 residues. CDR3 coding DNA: TGCAGTGCTAGAGAGGCTCAGGGGATGTGGCAGCCCCAGCATTTT. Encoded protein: CSAREAQGMWQPQHF.

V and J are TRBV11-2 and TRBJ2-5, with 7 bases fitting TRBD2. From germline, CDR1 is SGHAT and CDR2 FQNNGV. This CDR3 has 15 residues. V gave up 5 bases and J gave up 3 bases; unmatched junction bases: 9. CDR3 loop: CASSNPGLEEETQYF. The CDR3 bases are TGTGCCAGCAGCAACCCTGGACTAGAGGAAGAGACCCAGTACTTC.

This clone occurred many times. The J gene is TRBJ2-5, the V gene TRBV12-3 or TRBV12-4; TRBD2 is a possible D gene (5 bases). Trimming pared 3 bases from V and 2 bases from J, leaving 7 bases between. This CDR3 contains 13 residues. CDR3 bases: TGTGCCAGCAGTTTGGGAGAACAAGAGACCCAGTACTTC. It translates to CASSLGEQETQYF.

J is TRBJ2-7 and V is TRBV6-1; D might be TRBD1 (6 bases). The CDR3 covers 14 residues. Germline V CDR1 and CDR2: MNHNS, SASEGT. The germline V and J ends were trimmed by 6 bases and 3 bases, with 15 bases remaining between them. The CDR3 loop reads CASSLFRGIYEQYF. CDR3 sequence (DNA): TGTGCCAGCAGCCTCTTCAGGGGCATCTACGAGCAGTACTTC.

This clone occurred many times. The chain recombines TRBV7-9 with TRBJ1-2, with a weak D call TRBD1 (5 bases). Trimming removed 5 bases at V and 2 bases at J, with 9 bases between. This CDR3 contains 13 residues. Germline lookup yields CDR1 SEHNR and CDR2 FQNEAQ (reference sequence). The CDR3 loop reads CASSPTANYGYTF. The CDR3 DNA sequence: TGTGCCAGCAGCCCGACAGCAAACTATGGCTACACCTTC.

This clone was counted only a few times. The CDR3 here is CASSEVSGVTDTQYF. The CDR3 nucleotides read TGTGCCAGCAGTGAGGTTAGCGGGGTCACAGATACGCAGTATTTT. The genes are TRBV6-1 and TRBJ2-3; 8 nucleotides match TRBD2. V shed 3 bases, J shed 2 bases, and the junction held 4 bases outside the gene matches. Germline V CDR1 and CDR2: MNHNS, SASEGT. This CDR3 contains 15 residues.

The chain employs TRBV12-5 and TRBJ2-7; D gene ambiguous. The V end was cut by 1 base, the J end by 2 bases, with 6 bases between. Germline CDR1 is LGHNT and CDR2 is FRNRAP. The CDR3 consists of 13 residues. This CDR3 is CASGLGVAYEQYF. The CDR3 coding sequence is TGTGCTAGTGGTTTGGGTGTGGCCTACGAGCAGTACTTC.

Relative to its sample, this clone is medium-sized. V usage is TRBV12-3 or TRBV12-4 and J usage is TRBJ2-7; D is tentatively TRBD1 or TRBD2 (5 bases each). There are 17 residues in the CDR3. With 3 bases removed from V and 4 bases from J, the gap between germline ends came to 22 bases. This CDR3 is CASSFRWGGADVYEQYF. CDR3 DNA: TGTGCCAGCAGTTTTAGGTGGGGCGGAGCGGATGTGTACGAGCAGTACTTC.

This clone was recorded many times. CDR3 loop: CASSIEGGTEAFF. CDR3 DNA sequence: TGTGCCAGTAGTATAGAAGGGGGCACTGAAGCTTTCTTT. The chain links TRBV19 to TRBJ1-1, with D perhaps TRBD1 (6 bases). Germline values: CDR1 LNHDA, CDR2 SQIVND (reference sequence). The CDR3 is made up of 13 amino acids. With 0 bases removed from V and 4 bases from J, the gap between germline ends came to 6 bases. The complete variable domain, with remaining parts taken from reference TRBV19 and TRBJ1-1, reads DGGITQSPKYLFRKEGQNVTLSCEQNLNHDAMYWYRQDPGQGLRLIYYSQIVNDFQKGDIAEGYSVSREKKESFPLTVTSAQKNPTAFYLCASSIEGGTEAFFGQGTRLTVV.

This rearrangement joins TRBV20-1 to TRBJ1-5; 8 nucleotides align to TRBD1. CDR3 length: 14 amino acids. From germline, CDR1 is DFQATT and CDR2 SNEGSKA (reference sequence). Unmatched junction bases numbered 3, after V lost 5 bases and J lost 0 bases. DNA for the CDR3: TGCAGTGCTCCTACAGGGGGTAGCAATCAGCCCCAGCATTTT. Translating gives CSAPTGGSNQPQHF.

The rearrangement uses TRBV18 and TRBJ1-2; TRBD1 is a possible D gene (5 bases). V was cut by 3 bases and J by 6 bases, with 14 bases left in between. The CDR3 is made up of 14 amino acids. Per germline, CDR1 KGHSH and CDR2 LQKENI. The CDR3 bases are TGTGCCAGCTCACCCCGGGGGGAGACGGATGGCTACACCTTC. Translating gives CASSPRGETDGYTF.

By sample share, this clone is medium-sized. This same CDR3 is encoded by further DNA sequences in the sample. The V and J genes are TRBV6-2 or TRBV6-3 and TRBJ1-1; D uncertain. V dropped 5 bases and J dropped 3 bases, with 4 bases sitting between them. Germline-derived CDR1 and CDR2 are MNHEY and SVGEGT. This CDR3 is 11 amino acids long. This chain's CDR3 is CASSRDTEAFF. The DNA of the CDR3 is TGTGCCAGCAGTCGGGACACTGAAGCTTTCTTT.

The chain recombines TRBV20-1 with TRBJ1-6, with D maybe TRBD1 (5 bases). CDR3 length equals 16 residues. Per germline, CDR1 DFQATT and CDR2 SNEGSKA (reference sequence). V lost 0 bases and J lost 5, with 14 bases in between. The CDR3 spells CSAREMDMGDNSPLHF. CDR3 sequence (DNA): TGCAGTGCTAGAGAGATGGACATGGGGGATAATTCACCCCTCCACTTT.

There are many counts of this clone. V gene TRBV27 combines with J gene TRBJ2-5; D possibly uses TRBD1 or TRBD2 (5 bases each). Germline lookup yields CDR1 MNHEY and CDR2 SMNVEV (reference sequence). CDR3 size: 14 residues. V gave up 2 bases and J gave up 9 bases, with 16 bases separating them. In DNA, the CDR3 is TGTGCCAGCAGTTTAGGGACCTTTAACGGGGCCCAGTACTTC. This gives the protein CASSLGTFNGAQYF.

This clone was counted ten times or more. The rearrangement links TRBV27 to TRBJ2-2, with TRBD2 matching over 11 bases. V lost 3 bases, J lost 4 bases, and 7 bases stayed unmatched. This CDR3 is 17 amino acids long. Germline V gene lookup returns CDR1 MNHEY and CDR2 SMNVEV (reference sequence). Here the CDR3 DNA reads TGTGCCAGCAGTTTTCTAGCGGGAGGAGCCATCACCGGGGAGCTGTTTTTT. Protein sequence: CASSFLAGGAITGELFF.

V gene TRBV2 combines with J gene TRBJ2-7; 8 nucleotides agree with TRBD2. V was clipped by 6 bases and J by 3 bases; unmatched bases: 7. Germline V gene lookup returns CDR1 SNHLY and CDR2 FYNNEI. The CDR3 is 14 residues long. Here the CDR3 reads CASSSSGINYEQYF. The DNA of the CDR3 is TGTGCCAGCAGCAGTAGCGGGATAAACTACGAGCAGTACTTC.

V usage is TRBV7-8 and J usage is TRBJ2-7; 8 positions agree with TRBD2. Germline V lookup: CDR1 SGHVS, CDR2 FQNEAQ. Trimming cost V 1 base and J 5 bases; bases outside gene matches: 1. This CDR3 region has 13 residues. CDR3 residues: CASSLGGRNEQYF. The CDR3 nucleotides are TGTGCCAGCAGCTTAGGCGGGAGGAACGAGCAGTACTTC.

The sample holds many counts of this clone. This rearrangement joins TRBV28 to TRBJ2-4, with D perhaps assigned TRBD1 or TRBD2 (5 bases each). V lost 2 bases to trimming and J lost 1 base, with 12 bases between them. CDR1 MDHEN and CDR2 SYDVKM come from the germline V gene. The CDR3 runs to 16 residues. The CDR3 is CASSLEGIIAKNIQYF. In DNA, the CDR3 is TGTGCCAGCAGTTTAGAGGGGATAATCGCCAAAAACATTCAGTACTTC. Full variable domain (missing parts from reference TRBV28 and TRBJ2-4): DVKVTQSSRYLVKRTGEKVFLECVQDMDHENMFWYRQDPGLGLRLIYFSYDVKMKEKGDIPEGYSVSREKKERFSLILESASTNQTSMYLCASSLEGIIAKNIQYFGAGTRLSVL.

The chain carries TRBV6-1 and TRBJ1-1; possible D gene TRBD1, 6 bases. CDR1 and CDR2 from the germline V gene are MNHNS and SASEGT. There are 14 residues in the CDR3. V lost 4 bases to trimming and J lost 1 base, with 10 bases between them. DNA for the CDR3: TGTGCCAGCAGTGTTTTACAGGGGAACACTGAAGCTTTCTTT. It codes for CASSVLQGNTEAFF.

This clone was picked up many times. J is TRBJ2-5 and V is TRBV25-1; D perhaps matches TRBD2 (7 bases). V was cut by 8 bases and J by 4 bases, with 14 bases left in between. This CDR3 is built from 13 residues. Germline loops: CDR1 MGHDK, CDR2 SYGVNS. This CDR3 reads CASSWGGGETQYF. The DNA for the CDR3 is TGTGCCAGCTCGTGGGGGGGCGGAGAGACCCAGTACTTC.

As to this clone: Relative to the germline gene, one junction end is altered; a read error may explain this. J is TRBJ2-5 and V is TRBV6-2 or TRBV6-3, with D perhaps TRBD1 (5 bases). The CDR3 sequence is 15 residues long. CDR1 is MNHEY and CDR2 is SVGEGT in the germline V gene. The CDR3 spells CASSQRQGREESQYF. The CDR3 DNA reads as TGTGCCAGCAGTCAACGTCAGGGTCGTGAAGAGAGCCAGTACTTC.

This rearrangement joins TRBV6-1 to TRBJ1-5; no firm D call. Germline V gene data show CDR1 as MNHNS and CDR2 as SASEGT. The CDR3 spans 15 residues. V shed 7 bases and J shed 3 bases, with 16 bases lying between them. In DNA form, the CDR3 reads TGTGCCAGCACCCAATACAAAGAACTCAATCAGCCCCAGCATTTT. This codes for CASTQYKELNQPQHF.